This is a list of T cell receptor beta chains from one sample in a study of blood T cell repertoires in COVID-19. The assay was immunoSEQ multiplex PCR, and TCRdb's table has in-frame clones only and misses some. The sample has about 370,000 clones, 85% to 90% seen once. The sample consisted of PBMCs or T cells enriched from blood (not recorded which). The source is a man aged 18 to 30 who had recovered from COVID-19. The conserved cysteine and the conserved F or W are not part of the CDR3 here. Not all rows give a size; the values are once, few, many and, for expanded clones, a class.

V gene: TRBV24-1; J gene: TRBJ2-5; clone size: NA; CDR3 protein: ATSDLKRPTGQETQY
V gene: TRBV11-3; J gene: TRBJ2-7; clone size: NA; CDR3 protein: ASSLDTGGEYEQY
V gene: TRBV9; J gene: TRBJ2-5; clone size: NA; CDR3 protein: ASSVGHKETQY
V gene: TRBV2; J gene: TRBJ1-5; clone size: NA; CDR3 protein: ASSESGGRFQPQH
V gene: TRBV24-1; J gene: TRBJ2-2; clone size: few; CDR3 protein: ATSDPRDRVGELF
V gene: TRBV3-1/TRBV3-2; J gene: TRBJ2-2; clone size: NA; CDR3 protein: ASSQDLAASGRSAGELF
V gene: TRBV24-1; J gene: TRBJ2-1; clone size: NA; CDR3 protein: ATSDPGAGVENEQF
V gene: TRBV11-1; J gene: TRBJ2-5; clone size: NA; CDR3 protein: ASSPRTVSEETQY
V gene: TRBV7-2; J gene: TRBJ1-4; clone size: NA; CDR3 protein: ASSFTRREKLF
V gene: TRBV4-1; J gene: TRBJ1-5; clone size: NA; CDR3 protein: ASSQGTRGNQPQH
V gene: TRBV24-1; J gene: TRBJ1-5; clone size: NA; CDR3 protein: ATSASEVYQPQH
V gene: TRBV28; J gene: TRBJ2-7; clone size: few; CDR3 protein: ASSLGEDGGVHEQY
V gene: TRBV24-1; J gene: TRBJ2-2; clone size: NA; CDR3 protein: ATSDPGTSAGELF
V gene: TRBV18; J gene: TRBJ2-2; clone size: NA; CDR3 protein: ASSFAGRANTGELF
V gene: TRBV7-9; J gene: TRBJ2-3; clone size: NA; CDR3 protein: ASSGSSSTDTQY
V gene: TRBV7-3; J gene: TRBJ2-2; clone size: NA; CDR3 protein: ASSYAGTGGAGELF
V gene: TRBV11-2; J gene: TRBJ2-1; clone size: NA; CDR3 protein: ASSSRVSYNEQF
V gene: TRBV11-1; J gene: TRBJ1-2; clone size: NA; CDR3 protein: ASSLRTGLNYGYT
V gene: TRBV19; J gene: TRBJ1-3; clone size: NA; CDR3 protein: ASSSTGAGNTIY